The 6 T cell receptor beta chains listed next were all sequenced from one sample in a study of cytomegalovirus exposure and HLA in healthy donors. PCR primers comprised 60 Vbeta and 13 Jbeta primers. Repertoires were generated with immunoSEQ multiplex PCR, while TCRdb's copy carries only in-frame clones and drops some. The table includes about 180,000 clones, 75% to 90% detected once. Sequenced: PBMCs. The receptors stem from a man aged 25-40 years in good health and CMV-seropositive.

This clone was seen more than once but under ten times. The rearrangement uses TRBV27 and TRBJ1-6, with unresolved D. Germline V CDR1 and CDR2: MNHEY, SMNVEV (reference sequence). This CDR3 has 14 residues. Trimming took 3 bases from V and 6 from J, leaving 9 bases between them. Written as DNA, the CDR3 is TGTGCCAGCAGTTTGGTCGGGAGTAATTCACCCCTCCACTTT. It specifies CASSLVGSNSPLHF.

This clone appeared a single time. The chain has TRBV19 and TRBJ2-7; 8 bases are shared with TRBD1. The CDR3 has 15 residues. J gave up 0 bases and V 2 bases, and 3 bases lay outside the gene matches. Germline V CDR1 and CDR2: LNHDA, SQIVND (reference sequence). The CDR3 DNA sequence: TGTGCCAGTAGTATACCTGGACAGGGCTCCTACGAGCAGTACTTC. It codes for CASSIPGQGSYEQYF.

The gene calls are TRBV6-6 and TRBJ2-5; tentative D call: TRBD1 (6 bases). This CDR3 is 12 amino acids long. Trimming left V 9 bases short and J 5 bases short, with 13 bases between. Germline V lookup: CDR1 MNHNY, CDR2 SVGAGI (reference sequence). The CDR3 spells CASTGLEETQYF. DNA for the CDR3: TGTGCCAGTACAGGGCTCGAGGAGACCCAGTACTTC.

This clone was picked up a small number of times. The DNA for the CDR3 is TGCAGCGTTGAAGCGGGAAACGAGCAGTACTTC. It yields the protein CSVEAGNEQYF. V is TRBV29-1 and J is TRBJ2-7, with a weak D call TRBD2 (5 bases). With 1 base removed from V and 5 bases from J, the gap between germline ends came to 6 bases. Germline assignment: CDR1 SQVTM and CDR2 ANQGSEA. This CDR3 has 11 amino acids.

The chain joins TRBV7-8 to TRBJ1-4; 7 bases line up with TRBD1. Germline lookup yields CDR1 SGHVS and CDR2 FQNEAQ. Losses at the gene ends were 3 bases for V and 4 bases for J; bases not matched to a gene: 5. CDR3 length: 15 residues. The CDR3 DNA sequence: TGTGCCAGCAGCTTGGGGGACAGCTATAATGAAAAACTGTTTTTT. Translation gives CASSLGDSYNEKLFF. The whole variable domain, filled in from reference TRBV7-8 and TRBJ1-4, reads GAGVSQSPRYKVAKRGQDVALRCDPISGHVSLFWYQQALGQGPEFLTYFQNEAQLDKSGLPSDRFFAERPEGSVSTLKIQRTQQEDSAVYLCASSLGDSYNEKLFFGSGTQLSVL.

The chain employs TRBV7-8 and TRBJ2-5; D call uncertain. Germline V gene sequence: CDR1 SGHVS, CDR2 FQNEAQ. Trimming took off 1 base at V and 5 bases at J, with 5 bases between the two ends. The CDR3 consists of 12 residues. The CDR3 DNA sequence: TGTGCCAGCAGCTTAGTGGCCGAGACCCAGTACTTC. Translating it yields CASSLVAETQYF.